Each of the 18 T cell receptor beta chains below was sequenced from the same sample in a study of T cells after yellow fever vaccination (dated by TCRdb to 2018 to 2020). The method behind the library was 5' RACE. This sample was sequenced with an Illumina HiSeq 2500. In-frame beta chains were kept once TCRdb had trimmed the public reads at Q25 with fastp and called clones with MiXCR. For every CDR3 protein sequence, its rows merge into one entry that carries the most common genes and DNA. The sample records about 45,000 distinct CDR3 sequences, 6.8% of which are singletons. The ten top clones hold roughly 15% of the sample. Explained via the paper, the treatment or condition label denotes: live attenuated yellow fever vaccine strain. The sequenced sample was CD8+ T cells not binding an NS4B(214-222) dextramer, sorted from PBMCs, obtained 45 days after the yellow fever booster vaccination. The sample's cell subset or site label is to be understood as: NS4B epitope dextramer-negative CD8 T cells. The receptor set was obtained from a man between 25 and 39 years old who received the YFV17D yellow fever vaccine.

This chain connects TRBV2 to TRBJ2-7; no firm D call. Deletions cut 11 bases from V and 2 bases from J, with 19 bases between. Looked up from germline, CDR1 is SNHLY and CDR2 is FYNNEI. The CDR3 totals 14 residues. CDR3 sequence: CAVKPGLTTYEQYF. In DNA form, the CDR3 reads TGTGCCGTGAAACCCGGATTAACCACCTACGAGCAGTACTTC.

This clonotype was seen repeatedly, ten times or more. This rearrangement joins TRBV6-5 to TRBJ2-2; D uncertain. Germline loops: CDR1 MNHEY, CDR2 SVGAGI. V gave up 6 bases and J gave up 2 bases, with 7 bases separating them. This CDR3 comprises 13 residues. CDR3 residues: CASRYRNTGELFF. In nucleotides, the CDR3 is TGTGCCAGCAGGTACCGAAACACCGGGGAGCTGTTTTTT.

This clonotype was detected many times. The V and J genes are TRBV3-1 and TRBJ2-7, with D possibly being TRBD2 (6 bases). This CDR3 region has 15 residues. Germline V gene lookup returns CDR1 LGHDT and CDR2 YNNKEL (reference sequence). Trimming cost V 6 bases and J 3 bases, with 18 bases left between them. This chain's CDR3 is CASSSGLAAIYEQYF. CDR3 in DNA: TGTGCCAGCAGTTCGGGACTCGCCGCCATCTACGAGCAGTACTTC.

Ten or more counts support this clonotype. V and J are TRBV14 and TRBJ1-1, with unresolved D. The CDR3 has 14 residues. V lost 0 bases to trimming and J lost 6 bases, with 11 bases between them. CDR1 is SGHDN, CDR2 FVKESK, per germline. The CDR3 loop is CASSQEVTAAEAFF. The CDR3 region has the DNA TGTGCCAGCAGCCAAGAAGTAACGGCCGCTGAAGCTTTCTTT.

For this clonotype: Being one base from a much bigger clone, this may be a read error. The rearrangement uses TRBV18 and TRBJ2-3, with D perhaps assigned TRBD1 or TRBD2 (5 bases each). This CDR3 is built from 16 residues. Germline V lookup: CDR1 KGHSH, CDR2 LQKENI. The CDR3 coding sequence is TGTGCCAGCTCACCTCCCCGAGGGGCCAACACAGATACGCGGTATTTT. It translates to CASSPPRGANTDTRYF.

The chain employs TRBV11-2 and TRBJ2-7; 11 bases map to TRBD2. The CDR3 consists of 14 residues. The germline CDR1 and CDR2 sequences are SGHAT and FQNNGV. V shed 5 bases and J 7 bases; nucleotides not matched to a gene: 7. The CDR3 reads CASSQLAGDGEQYF. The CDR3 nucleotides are TGTGCCAGCAGCCAACTAGCGGGAGATGGAGAGCAGTACTTC.

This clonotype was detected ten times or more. The CDR3 reads CASSLEAGIPYNEQFF. The CDR3 DNA reads as TGTGCCAGCAGCTTAGAAGCGGGGATTCCCTACAATGAGCAGTTCTTC. V and J are TRBV7-9 and TRBJ2-1; 7 nucleotides line up with TRBD2. V was clipped by 1 base and J by 2 bases; unmatched bases: 5. In germline, CDR1 is SEHNR, CDR2 FQNEAQ (reference sequence). CDR3 length equals 16 residues.

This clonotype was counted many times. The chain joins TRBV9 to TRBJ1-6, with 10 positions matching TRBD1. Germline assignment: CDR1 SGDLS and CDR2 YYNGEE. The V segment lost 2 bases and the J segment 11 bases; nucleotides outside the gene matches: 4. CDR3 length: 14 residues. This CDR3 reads CASSVGQGTAPLHF. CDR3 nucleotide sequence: TGTGCCAGCAGCGTGGGACAGGGGACGGCACCCCTCCACTTT.

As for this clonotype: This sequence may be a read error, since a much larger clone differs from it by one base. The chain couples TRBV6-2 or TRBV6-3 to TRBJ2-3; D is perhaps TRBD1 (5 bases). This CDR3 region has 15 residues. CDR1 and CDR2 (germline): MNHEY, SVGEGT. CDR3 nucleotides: TGTGCCAGCAGAAATCCCCCCAGGGTTCCAGATACGAAGTATTTT. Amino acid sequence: CASRNPPRVPDTKYF.

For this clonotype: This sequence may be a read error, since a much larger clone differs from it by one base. The CDR3 sequence: CASSGGQCKGNEQFF. The CDR3 nucleotides are TGTGCCAGCAGTGGGGGACAGTGTAAAGGTAATGAGCAGTTCTTC. The chain combines TRBV12-3 or TRBV12-4 with TRBJ2-1; TRBD1 matches 7 bases. V was pared by 5 bases and J by 7 bases, with 11 bases of the junction left unmatched. The CDR3 has 15 residues.

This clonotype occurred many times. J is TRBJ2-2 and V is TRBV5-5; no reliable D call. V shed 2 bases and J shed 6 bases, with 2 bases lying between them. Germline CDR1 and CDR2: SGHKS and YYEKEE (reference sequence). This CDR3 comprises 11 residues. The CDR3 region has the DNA TGTGCCAGCAGCTTACCCGGGGAGCTGTTTTTT. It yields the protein CASSLPGELFF.

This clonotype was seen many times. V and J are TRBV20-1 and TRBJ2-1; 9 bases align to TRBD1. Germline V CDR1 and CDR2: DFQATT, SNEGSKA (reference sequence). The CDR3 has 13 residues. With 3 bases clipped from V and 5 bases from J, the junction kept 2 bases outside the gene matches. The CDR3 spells CSARGDRDNEQFF. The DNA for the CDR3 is TGCAGTGCTAGGGGGGACAGGGACAATGAGCAGTTCTTC.

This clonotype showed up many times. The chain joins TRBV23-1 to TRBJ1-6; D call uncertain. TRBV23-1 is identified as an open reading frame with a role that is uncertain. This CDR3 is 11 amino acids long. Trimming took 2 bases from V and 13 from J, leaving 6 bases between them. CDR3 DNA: TGCGCCAGCAGTCAACTTTCCCCCCTCCACTTT. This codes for CASSQLSPLHF.

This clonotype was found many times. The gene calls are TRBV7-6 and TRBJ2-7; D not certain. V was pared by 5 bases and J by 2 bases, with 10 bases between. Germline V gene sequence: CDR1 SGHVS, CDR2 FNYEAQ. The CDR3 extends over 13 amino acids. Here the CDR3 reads CASSRGITYEQYF. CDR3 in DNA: TGTGCCAGCAGCCGAGGAATTACCTACGAGCAGTACTTC.

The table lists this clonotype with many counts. The CDR3 loop reads CASSGGQGPFQETQYF. CDR3 nucleotides: TGTGCCAGCAGCGGGGGACAGGGGCCTTTCCAAGAGACCCAGTACTTC. V is TRBV16 and J is TRBJ2-5; 10 positions agree with TRBD1. In germline, CDR1 is KGHSY, CDR2 FQNENV. Unmatched junction bases numbered 7, after V lost 5 bases and J lost 1 base. This CDR3 spans 16 amino acids.

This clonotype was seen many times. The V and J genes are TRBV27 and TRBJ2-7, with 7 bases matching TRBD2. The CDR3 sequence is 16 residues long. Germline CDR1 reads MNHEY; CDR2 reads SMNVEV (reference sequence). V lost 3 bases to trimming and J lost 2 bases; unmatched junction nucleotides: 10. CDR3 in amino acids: CASSLGPDGRAYEQYF. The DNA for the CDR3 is TGTGCCAGCAGTTTGGGGCCCGATGGGAGGGCCTACGAGCAGTACTTC.

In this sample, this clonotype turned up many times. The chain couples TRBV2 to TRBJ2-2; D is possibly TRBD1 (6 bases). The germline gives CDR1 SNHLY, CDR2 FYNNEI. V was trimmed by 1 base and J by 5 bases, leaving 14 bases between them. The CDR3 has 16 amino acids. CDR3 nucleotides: TGTGCCAGCAGTGAAGAGGGACAAGGGTCGACCGGGGAGCTGTTTTTT. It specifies CASSEEGQGSTGELFF.

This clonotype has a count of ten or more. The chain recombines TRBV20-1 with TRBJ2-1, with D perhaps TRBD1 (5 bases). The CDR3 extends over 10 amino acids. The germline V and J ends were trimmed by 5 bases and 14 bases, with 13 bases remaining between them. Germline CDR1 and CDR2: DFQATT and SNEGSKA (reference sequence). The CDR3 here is CSASKGPEFF. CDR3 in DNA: TGCAGTGCTTCCAAGGGGCCGGAGTTCTTC.